This TCR beta chain is drawn from a study of T cell responses to AZD1222 COVID-19 vaccine. Looking at the study overall: Second-dose groups at about 4 or about 12 weeks were pooled. Findings and limits, study-wide: Possibly, clonal diversity was underestimated; donors were largely white British and included more females. There were repertoire samples only from the period after the peak T cell response.

Method: immunoSEQ multiplex PCR; TCRdb's copy keeps in-frame clones and lacks some. The sample consists of 150,000 to 200,000 clones, about 92% of them appearing once. Points on this clone: Its target is not known.

The CDR3 runs 13 residues. V shed 6 bases, J shed 7 bases, and the junction held 3 bases outside the gene matches. CDR1 is SNHLY, CDR2 FYNNEI, per germline. This clonotype originated in an adult in good health. The chain links TRBV2 to TRBJ2-2, with 9 bases identical to TRBD2. Sequencing used peripheral blood, obtained on day 0 of AZD1222 vaccination. The CDR3 sequence is CASRGLAGGELFF. Here the CDR3 DNA reads TGTGCCAGCAGGGGACTAGCCGGCGGGGAGCTGTTTTTT.